The rows below give T cell receptor beta chains drawn from one sample of a study of pediatric ulcerative colitis. Generated by immunoSEQ multiplex PCR, the TCRdb table keeps only in-frame clones and is missing some. The data hold about 36,000 clones, with roughly 83% observed a single time. What was sequenced was blood. The receptors here all came from a girl aged 5-17 years with moderate ulcerative colitis. Each CDR3 is given with its conserved first and last residue. The order of the fields is J gene, D gene, V gene, clone size, CDR3 DNA, CDR3 protein. The D gene is left open where the match is weak. Clone size is stated in some rows and not others, as once, few, many or a class when expanded.

TRBJ2-1 NA TRBV7-9 NA TGTGCCAGCAGCTTAGCGACTACAGGGACCTACAATGAGCAGTTCTTC CASSLATTGTYNEQFF
TRBJ2-1 NA TRBV27 NA TGTGCCAGCAGTTTAACTGCGGGGGCGAACTACAATGAGCAGTTCTTC CASSLTAGANYNEQFF
TRBJ2-5 NA TRBV7-6 NA TGTGCCAGCAGCTTATCTGTGACTAGGGAGACCCAGTACTTC CASSLSVTRETQYF
TRBJ2-1 NA TRBV4-2 NA TGTGCCAGCAGCCAAGATTGGGGGCTTTACAATGAGCAGTTCTTC CASSQDWGLYNEQFF
TRBJ1-5 NA TRBV28 NA TGTGCCAGCGGTGGTTGGGGGGGCAATCAGCCCCAGCATTTT CASGGWGGNQPQHF
TRBJ2-7 NA TRBV27 NA TGTGCCAGCAGTTTCGGGGTGGACGCCTACGAGCAGTACTTC CASSFGVDAYEQYF
TRBJ2-7 NA TRBV5-8 NA TGTGCCAGCAGCTTAGGGGTTGGGTACGAGCAGTACTTC CASSLGVGYEQYF
TRBJ2-1 TRBD2 TRBV27 NA TGTGCCAGCAGTTCTAACAGCGGGAGTGGGTACAATGAGCAGTTCTTC CASSSNSGSGYNEQFF
TRBJ1-2 NA TRBV5-5 NA TGTGCCAGCAGCTTGGTGGGGGTTCCAGGAGGTTACTACACCTTC CASSLVGVPGGYYTF
TRBJ1-1 TRBD1 TRBV4-2 NA TGTGCCAGCAGCCAAGCCCCGGGACAGGGGGCGGTAACTTTCTTT CASSQAPGQGAVTFF
TRBJ1-2 TRBD1 TRBV9 NA TGTGCCAGCAGCGTAGCGTTGACAGGGGGTACCTATGGCTACACCTTC CASSVALTGGTYGYTF
TRBJ2-3 TRBD2 TRBV29-1 NA TGCAGCGTTGAAGGTCTAGCGGGATTCACAGATACGCAGTATTTT CSVEGLAGFTDTQYF
TRBJ1-5 NA TRBV28 NA TGTGCCAGCAGTTTAGATAACTATAGCAATCAGCCCCAGCATTTT CASSLDNYSNQPQHF
TRBJ2-7 NA TRBV7-9 NA TGTGCCAGCAGCTTGCTGCCGTCCTACGAGCAGTACTTC CASSLLPSYEQYF
TRBJ2-7 NA TRBV6-6 NA TGTGCCAGCAGTTACTCGGACAACTCCTACGAGCAGTACTTC CASSYSDNSYEQYF
TRBJ2-5 NA TRBV7-2 NA TGTGCCAGCAGCAGTGACCCACATGGGGCCCAGGGGTCCCAGTACTTC CASSSDPHGAQGSQYF
TRBJ1-2 NA TRBV4-1 NA TGCGCCAGCAGCCAAGACCGGGGGCATGGCTACACCTTC CASSQDRGHGYTF
TRBJ2-7 TRBD1 TRBV18 NA TGTGCCAGCTCACCTCTAGGGACAGGGGAGAACGAGCAGTACTTC CASSPLGTGENEQYF
TRBJ2-5 TRBD2 TRBV7-9 few TGTGCCAGCGGGACTAGCGTTGAGACCCAGTACTTC CASGTSVETQYF
TRBJ1-2 NA TRBV7-2 NA TGTGCCAGCAGCTCCTCCCACGGGGGGAACTATGGCTACACCTTC CASSSSHGGNYGYTF
TRBJ2-5 TRBD2 TRBV27 once TGTGCCAGCAGTTTAGCAGCGCGAGCGGGAGGGCCCTTGGGGACCCAGTACTTC CASSLAARAGGPLGTQYF
TRBJ2-7 NA TRBV28 NA TGTGCCAGCAGTCCCACAGGATTCTACGAGCAGTACTTC CASSPTGFYEQYF
TRBJ1-2 NA TRBV2 NA TGTGCCAGCAGTGAGAGTCGAGAAAGCTCTAGAGAAAACTATGGCTACACCTTC CASSESRESSRENYGYTF
TRBJ1-1 NA TRBV9 NA TGTGCCAGCAGCGTATCGTCCCAGGCCGGTGCGTTCTTT CASSVSSQAGAFF
TRBJ1-4 NA TRBV5-4 NA TGTGCCAGCAGCAAAAATCAAGGGGGAGTGGGTGAAAAACTGTTTTTT CASSKNQGGVGEKLFF
TRBJ1-1 NA TRBV18 NA TGTGCCAGCTCACCAAGAAAGGGGGACACTGAAGCTTTCTTT CASSPRKGDTEAFF
TRBJ2-3 NA TRBV9 NA TGTGCCAGCAGCGTAGTGGTGTCAGATACGCAGTATTTT CASSVVVSDTQYF
TRBJ2-3 TRBD2 TRBV5-1 NA TGCGCCAGCAGCTTGAGACTAGCGGGGGGCATATCAGATACGCAGTATTTT CASSLRLAGGISDTQYF
TRBJ2-7 NA TRBV4-3 NA TGCGCCAGCAGCCAAGGTTCGGCGGGGCCTTCCTACGAGCAGTACTTC CASSQGSAGPSYEQYF
TRBJ1-5 NA TRBV19 NA TGTGCCAGTAGTGCACTCAAGATGACCCAGCATTTT CASSALKMTQHF
TRBJ2-2 NA TRBV19 NA TGTGCCAGTAGTATGGTTCAGGGGAACGCTGAGTTGTTTTTT CASSMVQGNAELFF
TRBJ2-5 TRBD2 TRBV5-1 NA TGCGCCAGCAGCCCTTGGGTAGCGGGGATCCAAGAGACCCAGTACTTC CASSPWVAGIQETQYF
TRBJ1-1 TRBD1 TRBV2 once TGTGCCAGCAGCTCCTTGGACAGGGCGACTGAAGCTTTCTTT CASSSLDRATEAFF
TRBJ2-3 TRBD1 TRBV30 NA TGTGCCTGGAGTGCCCCGGGACAGGGTATTTTCACAGATACGCAGTATTTT CAWSAPGQGIFTDTQYF
TRBJ1-5 NA TRBV6-1 NA TGTGCCAGCAGTGAAGCGACAGCCGGGAACAATCAGCCCCAGCATTTT CASSEATAGNNQPQHF
TRBJ1-2 NA TRBV4-3 NA TGCGCCAGCAGCCAAGATCGCTCAGGGGCATCGGACTATGGCTACACCTTC CASSQDRSGASDYGYTF
TRBJ2-1 TRBD1 TRBV2 NA TGTGCCAGCAGCGATGACAGGGGAAACTACAATGAGCAGTTCTTC CASSDDRGNYNEQFF
TRBJ1-2 TRBD1 TRBV7-9 NA TGTGCCAGCAGCCAGGGACAGGGGCTCGCTATCTATGGCTACACCTTC CASSQGQGLAIYGYTF
TRBJ2-5 NA TRBV2 NA TGTGCCAGCAGTGAGATTGCGGGGAGCCAGGAGACCCAGTACTTC CASSEIAGSQETQYF
TRBJ1-1 NA TRBV2 once TGTGCCAGCAGTGAAGGATGGGGAACCTACACTGAAGCTTTCTTT CASSEGWGTYTEAFF
TRBJ1-1 TRBD1 TRBV6-6 NA TGTGCCAGCACCCACACCGGGACAGCTAACACTGAAGCTTTCTTT CASTHTGTANTEAFF
TRBJ2-7 TRBD2 TRBV2 NA TGTGCCAGCAGTGAATCCCGACTAGCGGGAGTGAACGAGCAGTACTTC CASSESRLAGVNEQYF
TRBJ2-7 NA TRBV11-2 NA TGTGCCAGCAGCCCGTGGGACCGAAGCTACGAGCAGTACTTC CASSPWDRSYEQYF
TRBJ1-2 NA TRBV30 NA TGTGCCTGGAGTGCCGGTGGTCTGGACCATAACTTC CAWSAGGLDHNF
TRBJ2-7 TRBD2 TRBV15 NA TGTGCCACCAGCAGCGCAACTAGCGGGAGAACAGAGCAGTACTTC CATSSATSGRTEQYF